This entry is about one T cell receptor (beta chain). This sample stems from a study of control samples from healthy donors and cancer patients. The V gene's germline CDR1 is ENHRY and CDR2 SYGVKD. Trimming took 4 bases from V and 4 from J; bases not matched to a gene: 6. The length of the CDR3 is 15 residues. Profiling relied on immunoSEQ multiplex PCR, and the TCRdb table lists in-frame clones only, not all of them. Of about 160,000 clones in the sample, over 85% were seen once. The rearrangement uses TRBV10-3 and TRBJ2-5; TRBD2 matches 10 bases. This receptor was taken from a woman aged 40-49 years in good health. The sequencing input was blood. The CDR3 reads CAISAIAGGTETQYF. The CDR3 bases are TGTGCCATCAGTGCAATAGCGGGAGGAACAGAGACCCAGTACTTC.